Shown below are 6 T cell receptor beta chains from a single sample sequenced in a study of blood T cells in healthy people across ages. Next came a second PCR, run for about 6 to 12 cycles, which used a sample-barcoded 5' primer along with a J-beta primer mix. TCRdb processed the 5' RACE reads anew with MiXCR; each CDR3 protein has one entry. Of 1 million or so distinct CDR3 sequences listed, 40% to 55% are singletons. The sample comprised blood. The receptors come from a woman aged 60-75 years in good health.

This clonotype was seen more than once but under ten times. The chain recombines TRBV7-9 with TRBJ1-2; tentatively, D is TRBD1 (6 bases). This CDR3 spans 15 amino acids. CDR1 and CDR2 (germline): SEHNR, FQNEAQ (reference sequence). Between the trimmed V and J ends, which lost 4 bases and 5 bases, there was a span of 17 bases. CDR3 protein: CASSYLGHTPYGYTF. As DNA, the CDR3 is TGTGCCAGCAGCTATCTGGGACACACTCCATATGGCTACACCTTC.

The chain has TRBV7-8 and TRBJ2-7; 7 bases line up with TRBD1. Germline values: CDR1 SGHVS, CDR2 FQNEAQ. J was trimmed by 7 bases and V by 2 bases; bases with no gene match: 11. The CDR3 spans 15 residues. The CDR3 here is CASSLPRTGLGEQYF. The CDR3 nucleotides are TGTGCCAGCAGCTTACCTAGGACAGGCCTAGGGGAGCAGTACTTC.

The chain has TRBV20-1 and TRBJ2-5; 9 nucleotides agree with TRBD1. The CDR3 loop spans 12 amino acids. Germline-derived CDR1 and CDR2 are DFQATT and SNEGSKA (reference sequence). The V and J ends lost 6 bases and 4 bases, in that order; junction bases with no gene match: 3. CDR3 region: CSAQTGGETQYF. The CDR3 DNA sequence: TGCAGTGCGCAGACAGGGGGAGAGACCCAGTACTTC.

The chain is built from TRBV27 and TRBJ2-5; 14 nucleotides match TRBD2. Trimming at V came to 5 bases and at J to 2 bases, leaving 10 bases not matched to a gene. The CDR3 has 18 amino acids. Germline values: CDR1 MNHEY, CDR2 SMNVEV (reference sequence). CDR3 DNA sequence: TGTGCCAGCAGTCCGGGGACTAGCGGGAGCCCCACTCAAGAGACCCAGTACTTC. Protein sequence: CASSPGTSGSPTQETQYF.

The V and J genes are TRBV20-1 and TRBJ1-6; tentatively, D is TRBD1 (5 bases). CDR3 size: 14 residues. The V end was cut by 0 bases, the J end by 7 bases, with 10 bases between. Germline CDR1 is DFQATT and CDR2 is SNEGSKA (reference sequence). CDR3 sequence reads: CSARDGQGNSPLHF. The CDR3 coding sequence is TGCAGTGCTAGAGATGGCCAGGGCAATTCACCCCTCCACTTT.

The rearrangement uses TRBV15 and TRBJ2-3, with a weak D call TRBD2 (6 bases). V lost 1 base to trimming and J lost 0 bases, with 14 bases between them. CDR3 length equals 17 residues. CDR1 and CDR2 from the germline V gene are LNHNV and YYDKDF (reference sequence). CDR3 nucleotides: TGTGCCACCAGCAGAGCCGGAGGGGATCCTAGCACAGATACGCAGTATTTT. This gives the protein CATSRAGGDPSTDTQYF.